This T cell receptor beta chain emerged from a study of cytomegalovirus exposure and HLA in healthy donors (dated by TCRdb to between 2016 and 2019). About the full investigation: An earlier analysis of some 500 of the donors reported 250 to 300 Gb of sequence data and 117 million unique TCR beta sequences from 150 million to 200 million T cells. Roughly 310 gigabases of sequencing data and around 87 million unique TCR sequences were included in an early release covering about 700 HLA-typed donors. Of the 300 to 500 genotyped donors, 80% to 90% were placed in the genetic ancestry cluster associated with self-reported Caucasian donors. The study aimed to test whether cataloging public T cell receptors could reveal signatures of past pathogen exposure. The T cell repertoires of 666 subjects were profiled by immunosequencing and related to cytomegalovirus serostatus. A separate validation cohort of about 110 different subjects was used in addition to the 666-subject first cohort. The study combined high-throughput TCR immunosequencing, statistical association of individual TCRs with disease status, and machine learning to predict cytomegalovirus infection status. To study patterns of TCR occurrence, a later analysis re-analyzed previously published TCR beta repertoires from around 670 donors and added high-resolution HLA genotyping. In the later analysis, no new phenotypic data were used to find candidate immune exposures; instead, reliance was placed on TCR beta sequences and their occurrence across donors. To decide whether each TCR beta V gene segment behaved as functional or pseudogenic, an earlier analysis of approximately 620 of the donors relied on high-throughput TCR beta sequencing. Alongside the repertoire data, information on donor age, sex, ethnicity and CMV serostatus was compiled. A later genetic analysis used genome-wide SNP genotypes for about 65% of the roughly 670 donors, treating that subset as a discovery cohort. All discovery cohort repertoires had been generated using a single sequencing platform. HLA typing included class I and class II loci at four-digit resolution. Typing coverage differed by locus: A, B, C, DRB1 and DQB1 were typed in roughly 620-640 donors, DQA1 in 500 to 550, DPA1 in some 600, and DPB1 in approximately 450. Several DR-DQ haplotypes were treated as single units for association and clustering because of strong linkage in the cohort. Among around 400 genotyped donors of the cohort, an average of roughly 240,000 unique TCR beta nucleotide sequences were sequenced per donor, roughly a sixth of them non-productive.

Comments on this clone: It lacks a known antigen. Base qualities are not at hand, and no much larger clone is one base apart.

Libraries were made using the immunoSEQ multiplex PCR assay. The multiplex PCR relied on a mix of 60 forward primers for TCR Vbeta segments and 13 reverse primers for TCR Jbeta segments. The CDR3 region of rearranged TCR beta genes was amplified from genomic DNA with a multiplex PCR assay. On the Illumina HiSeq System, the amplified TCR beta libraries were sequenced as 87-base-pair reads. The authors processed their data as follows. Across the 700 or so repertoires, a later analysis counted around 80 million unique TCR beta chains, roughly 11 million of which were shared by at least two donors. Raw reads were error-corrected and collapsed into unique sequences with a nearest-neighbor algorithm that merged closely related sequences to remove PCR and sequencing errors. CDR3 sequences were aligned to IMGT reference sequences to assign V, D and J gene segments. For a sequence to be retained, a match of at least six nucleotides was required to both a V gene segment and a J gene segment. A rearrangement counted as productive if the CDR3 had no stop codons and remained in frame with V and J, and every other rearrangement counted as non-productive. Following IMGT convention, CDR3 was defined as the stretch from the second conserved V-encoded cysteine up to the conserved J-encoded phenylalanine. The earlier analysis of some 540 of the donors excluded any sequence lacking an unambiguous match to a single V gene segment. In an earlier analysis of approximately 590 of the donors, V segments were called functional above 56.7% productive rearrangements and were called segregating when the between-donor standard deviation exceeded 5%. A statistical classification framework was built to diagnose cytomegalovirus status from the catalog of TCR beta chain sequences. In a later analysis, V and J genes were assigned by comparing TCR nucleotide sequences against IMGT/GENE-DB human TR gene sequences. The TCRdist pipeline was used in a later analysis to assign CDR3 sequences and most-parsimonious VDJ recombination scenarios. A later analysis defined each TCR beta chain by its CDR3 amino acid sequence plus V-gene family, and excluded reads lacking a unique V-gene family. As a way to deal with suspected cross-contamination and a sequencing artifact, a later analysis dropped over 550 nucleotide sequences that were highly shared and had low generation probability. In a later analysis, a clonal expansion index was calculated for each public chain from normalized within-repertoire ranks of inferred template counts. In a later analysis, generation probabilities were computed using a VDJ recombination model fitted to out-of-frame rearrangements, and the results were checked against IGoR. A later analysis scored TCR-TCR, TCR-HLA and TCR-CMV co-occurrence with hypergeometric tests, applying a repertoire-size bias correction to TCR pairs. False discovery rates were estimated in a later analysis by permuting HLA or CMV assignments 20 times. A later analysis grouped co-occurring TCRs with DBSCAN, adding TCRdist sequence similarity when clustering within HLA-allele-positive subsets. Repertoires with fewer than 30,000 or more than 120,000 public chains were left out of co-occurrence clustering, as were about five repertoires with anomalous nucleotide sharing. TCRdb provides this immuneACCESS table in a form limited to in-frame rearrangements. Some clones are lacking; in checked studies, under half of them reflect an unresolved V gene, and why the rest are absent is not known. The DNA gave D and trimming, while V, J and clone size come from that table. The sample profile shows 130,000 or so clones; 60% to 85% of them were found once. Together, the top ten hold more than 1.1% of the sample.

For CDR1 and CDR2, the germline V gene lists SGHAT and FQNNGV. The CDR3 sequence holds 13 residues, the cysteine and phenylalanine included. Only the CDR3 region is kept as DNA, spanning 39 bases read in frame from base 1. A distance of 9 bases separates the germline ends of V and J, which lose 1 base and 6 bases respectively. In total, just over 650 healthy bone marrow donors made up the cohort. All cohort members were sampled while nominally healthy, although unrecorded immune exposures were likely present. The donor tested CMV seronegative, placing the donor among the approximately 360 seronegative members of the cohort. A peripheral blood sample was collected from each donor, and TCR beta sequencing was performed on peripheral blood mononuclear cells. Genomic DNA extraction from the blood cell samples was performed with the Qiagen DNeasy Blood Extraction Kit. Paper-wide results and their limitations: Some IMGT-functional V segments, including TRBV6-2 and TRBV6-3, could not be told apart with the 87-base-pair reads, so those segments were excluded. In a later analysis, HLA-associated TCR beta chains showed more clonal expansion and lower generation probabilities than non-associated chains that were equally common. The sequencing pipeline was judged likely to have produced a cluster of highly shared sequence variants as a technical artifact. Compared with the 666-donor mean, donors in an Asian-associated ancestry cluster had fewer N-insertions in productive TCRs, according to a later genetic analysis. Because HLA typing was missing for some donors at each locus, association tests included only the typed subset. When HLA alleles, especially DR and DQ, strongly co-occurred, attributing TCR associations to individual alleles was difficult. An association between a missense DCLRE1C variant and V-gene and J-gene trimming of TCR beta chains was found in a later genetic analysis and replicated in an independent cohort. Presence/absence analyses assumed roughly uniform sequencing depth across donors, an assumption that may not hold. The authors suggested that the approach could potentially be generalized to other disease states and immunological phenotypes. For the cohort, immune exposure information was limited to CMV serostatus. In an earlier analysis of about 540 of the donors, most TCR beta V segments were observed in productive rearrangements about 90% or about 30% of the time, broadly matching IMGT annotations. Cytomegalovirus status was reported to be diagnosed by the classifier with high specificity and sensitivity in both the original and validation cohorts. Correlated functional status among segregating V segments might reflect linkage disequilibrium, but an unknown experimental factor could not be ruled out. Across donors, most TCR sequences were observed very rarely, whereas some public TCRs were present in many individuals. A later analysis reported that several top co-occurrence clusters appeared linked to parvovirus B19, influenza, CMV and Epstein-Barr virus. A further reported finding was that TCR beta sequences accurately predicted the HLA-A and HLA-B alleles for most subjects in the first cohort. A total of about 150 TCR beta chains were listed by the study as associated with cytomegalovirus. Specific HLA alleles were associated with around 18,000 TCR beta sequences at a false discovery rate of 0.05 in a later analysis. In this cohort, only TCR beta chains were sequenced, and detectable features were limited by the absence of alpha or paired-chain data. A later analysis found that TCR association rates varied across HLA loci, with DRB1 alleles showing the most associated TCRs and HLA-C alleles the fewest. In vitro tests confirmed that three of the cytomegalovirus-associated TCR beta chains recognize cytomegalovirus antigens. According to a later analysis, most CMV-associated TCR beta chains appeared to be HLA-restricted, and the HLA associations seemed to be driven largely by CMV exposure. Because counts were too low, about 17 rarely observed V segments, including chromosome 9 orphons, were excluded from the earlier analysis of several hundred of the donors.

The chain is assembled from TRBV11-2 and TRBJ1-2, with the D gene call left open. The sequencing input was PBMCs. The TCR originated in a woman aged 40-49 years in good health and CMV-seronegative. In nucleotide form, the sequence is TGTGCCAGCAGCTTAGGTAGCGACCATGGCTACACCTTC. This sequence encodes CASSLGSDHGYTF.